The rows below give T cell receptor beta chains drawn from one sample of a study of cytomegalovirus exposure and HLA in healthy donors. The method was immunoSEQ multiplex PCR; TCRdb's version includes in-frame clones alone and lacks a portion of them. The data contain approximately 100,000 clones, 85% of them singletons. Sequencing input: PBMCs. The origin of the receptors is a man between 40 and 49 years old in good health and CMV-seropositive. Each CDR3 is given with its conserved first and last residue. The D gene is left open where the match is weak. Only part of the rows carry a size: once, few, many, or a class if the clone is expanded.

TRBD2	TRBJ2-1	NA	TRBV5-1	CASSLATSGGNEQFF	TGCGCCAGCAGCTTGGCCACTAGCGGGGGGAATGAGCAGTTCTTC
NA	TRBJ2-6	NA	TRBV27	CASSLYRLTSGANVLTF	TGTGCCAGCAGTTTATACAGGCTGACCTCTGGGGCCAACGTCCTGACTTTC
NA	TRBJ2-1	NA	TRBV9	CASSLNNEQFF	TGTGCCAGCAGCCTAAACAATGAGCAGTTCTTC
TRBD1	TRBJ2-5	NA	TRBV13	CASSFPTGDRETQYF	TGTGCCAGCAGCTTCCCAACAGGGGATCGGGAGACCCAGTACTTC
TRBD2	TRBJ2-3	NA	TRBV7-8	CASSFQSGSGTDTQYF	TGTGCCAGCAGCTTCCAAAGCGGGAGTGGCACAGATACGCAGTATTTT
TRBD2	TRBJ2-1	NA	TRBV5-1	CASSLIGTSGRVGNEQFF	TGCGCCAGCAGCTTGATCGGGACTAGCGGGAGGGTGGGCAATGAGCAGTTCTTC
TRBD2	TRBJ2-3	NA	TRBV18	CASSPGGGLVTDTQYF	TGTGCCAGCTCACCAGGCGGGGGGCTTGTCACAGATACGCAGTATTTT
NA	TRBJ1-6	few	TRBV5-4	CASSPGLLYNSPLHF	TGTGCCAGCAGCCCAGGTCTCCTTTATAATTCACCCCTCCACTTT
NA	TRBJ2-5	NA	TRBV10-2	CASCSVVPETQYF	TGCGCCAGCTGTAGTGTGGTCCCGGAGACCCAGTACTTC
TRBD2	TRBJ2-3	NA	TRBV19	CASRTLAGEADTQYF	TGTGCCAGTAGAACACTAGCGGGAGAGGCAGATACGCAGTATTTT
TRBD2	TRBJ2-2	NA	TRBV10-2	CASSEISGVNTGELFF	TGCGCCAGCAGTGAGATTAGCGGGGTGAACACCGGGGAGCTGTTTTTT
NA	TRBJ1-2	NA	TRBV9	CASSVGLGRGDGYTF	TGTGCCAGCAGCGTAGGGCTGGGAAGGGGCGATGGCTACACCTTC
TRBD2	TRBJ2-1	NA	TRBV7-2	CASSLAGLQNNEQFF	TGTGCCAGCAGCTTAGCGGGACTACAAAACAATGAGCAGTTCTTC
NA	TRBJ1-1	once	TRBV9	CASSVAGVDTEAFF	TGTGCCAGCAGCGTAGCCGGGGTTGACACTGAAGCTTTCTTT
TRBD1	TRBJ1-5	NA	TRBV5-1	CASSLEPGQGHEPQHF	TGCGCCAGCAGCTTAGAACCGGGACAGGGCCACGAGCCCCAGCATTTT
NA	TRBJ1-1	NA	TRBV11-2	CASSLPGHAEAFF	TGTGCCAGCAGCTTGCCAGGCCACGCCGAAGCTTTCTTT
TRBD2	TRBJ2-3	NA	TRBV2	CASSGTSSDTQYF	TGTGCCAGCAGTGGGACTAGTTCAGATACGCAGTATTTT
NA	TRBJ2-5	NA	TRBV4-1	CASSQVPGVGLETQYF	TGCGCCAGCAGCCAAGTCCCAGGGGTGGGATTAGAGACCCAGTACTTC
TRBD1	TRBJ1-2	NA	TRBV5-4	CASSLGTGDGYTF	TGTGCCAGCAGCTTGGGGACAGGGGATGGCTACACCTTC
TRBD2	TRBJ2-1	NA	TRBV27	CASSPSGSGEQFF	TGTGCCAGCAGCCCTAGCGGGAGTGGTGAGCAGTTCTTC
TRBD1	TRBJ1-2	NA	TRBV6-1	CASSDTGTGAELYGYTF	TGTGCCAGCAGTGATACCGGGACAGGGGCTGAATTATATGGCTACACCTTC
NA	TRBJ2-7	NA	TRBV5-6	CASSLPGATSSYEQYF	TGTGCCAGCAGCCTTCCCGGGGCGACTAGCTCCTACGAGCAGTACTTC
NA	TRBJ1-3	NA	TRBV9	CASSLNQGNSGNTIYF	TGTGCCAGCAGCTTGAACCAGGGAAACTCTGGAAACACCATATATTTT
TRBD2	TRBJ2-1	NA	TRBV5-1	CASSSQLTSGVYNEQFF	TGCGCCAGCAGCTCTCAATTGACTAGCGGGGTTTACAATGAGCAGTTCTTC
NA	TRBJ1-1	NA	TRBV19	CASSKGQRRGNTEAFF	TGTGCCAGTAGTAAAGGACAACGGCGTGGGAACACTGAAGCTTTCTTT
TRBD1	TRBJ1-4	once	TRBV5-1	CASSPRGRREKLFF	TGCGCCAGCAGCCCCAGGGGGCGCCGGGAAAAACTGTTTTTT
NA	TRBJ1-5	NA	TRBV10-3	CAISELYSNQPQHF	TGTGCCATCAGTGAACTATATAGCAATCAGCCCCAGCATTTT